Detailed here is one T cell receptor beta chain. The sample is drawn from a study of CD8 T cells in Susac syndrome. This CDR3 has 14 amino acids. Germline V CDR1 and CDR2: SGDLS, YYNGEE. V dropped 3 bases and J dropped 6 bases, with 15 bases sitting between them. The multiple sclerosis control group comprised treatment-naive patients with stable or active relapsing-remitting disease. When the RNA was reverse transcribed, random hexamers were used with an input of about 0.5 to 1 ug. TCRdb re-derived calls from the immunoSEQ multiplex PCR reads in MiXCR, one entry per CDR3 protein. The table lists almost 450,000 distinct CDR3 sequences, about 85% of them singletons.

Sequencing was carried out using CD8+ T cells from PBMCs. This receptor was taken from a human donor with multiple sclerosis. J is TRBJ1-1 and V is TRBV9, with D tentatively TRBD1 (5 bases). This CDR3 is CASSAQGAGAEAFF. CDR3 DNA sequence: TGTGCCAGCAGCGCCCAGGGCGCGGGGGCTGAAGCTTTCTTT.